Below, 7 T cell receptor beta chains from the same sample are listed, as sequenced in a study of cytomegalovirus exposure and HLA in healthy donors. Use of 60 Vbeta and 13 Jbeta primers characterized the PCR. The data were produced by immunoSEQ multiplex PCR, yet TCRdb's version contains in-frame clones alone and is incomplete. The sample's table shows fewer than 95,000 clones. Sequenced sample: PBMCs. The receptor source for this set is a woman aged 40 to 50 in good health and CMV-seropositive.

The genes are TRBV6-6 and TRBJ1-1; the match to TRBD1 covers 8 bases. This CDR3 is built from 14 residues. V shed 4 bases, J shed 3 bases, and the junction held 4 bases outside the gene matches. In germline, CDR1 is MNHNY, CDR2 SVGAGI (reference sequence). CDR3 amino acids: CASSFLQGDTEAFF. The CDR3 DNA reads TGTGCCAGCAGTTTTTTACAGGGGGACACTGAAGCTTTCTTT.

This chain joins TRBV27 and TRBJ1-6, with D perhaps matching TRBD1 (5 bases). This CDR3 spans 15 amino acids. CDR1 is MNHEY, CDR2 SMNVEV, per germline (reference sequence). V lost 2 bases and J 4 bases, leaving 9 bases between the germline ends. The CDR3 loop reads CASSLKGLYNSPLHF. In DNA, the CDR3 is TGTGCCAGCAGTTTAAAGGGGTTGTATAATTCACCCCTCCACTTT.

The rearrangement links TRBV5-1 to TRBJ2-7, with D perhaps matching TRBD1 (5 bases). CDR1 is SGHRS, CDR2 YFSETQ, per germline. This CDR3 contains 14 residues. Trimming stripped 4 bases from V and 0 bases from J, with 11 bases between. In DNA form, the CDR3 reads TGCGCCAGCAGCCAGGACACGTTCTCCTACGAGCAGTACTTC. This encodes CASSQDTFSYEQYF.

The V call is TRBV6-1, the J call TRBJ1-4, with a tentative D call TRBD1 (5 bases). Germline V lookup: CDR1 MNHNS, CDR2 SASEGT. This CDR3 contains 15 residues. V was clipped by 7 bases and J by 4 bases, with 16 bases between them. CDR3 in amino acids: CASISGRADNEKLFF. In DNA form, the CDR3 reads TGTGCCAGCATCTCAGGCAGGGCGGATAATGAAAAACTGTTTTTT.

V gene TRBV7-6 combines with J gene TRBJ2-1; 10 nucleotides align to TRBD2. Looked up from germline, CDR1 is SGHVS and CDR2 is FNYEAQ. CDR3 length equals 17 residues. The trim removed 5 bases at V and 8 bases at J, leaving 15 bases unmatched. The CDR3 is CASSRLAGGHPSDEQFF. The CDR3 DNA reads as TGTGCCAGCAGCCGATTAGCGGGAGGCCACCCTAGCGATGAGCAGTTCTTC.

CDR3 loop: CASSDSPLSGNTIYF. DNA of the CDR3: TGTGCCAGCAGTGACAGTCCTCTCTCTGGAAACACCATATATTTT. This chain joins TRBV2 and TRBJ1-3; D is undetermined. Germline assignment: CDR1 SNHLY and CDR2 FYNNEI. CDR3 size: 15 residues. The V gene lost 3 bases and the J gene lost 0 bases, with 9 bases spanning the gap.

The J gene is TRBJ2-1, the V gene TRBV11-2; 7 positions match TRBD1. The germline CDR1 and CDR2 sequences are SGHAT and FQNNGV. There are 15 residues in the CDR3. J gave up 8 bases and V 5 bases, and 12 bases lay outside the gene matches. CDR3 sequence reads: CASSNSGTADDEQFF. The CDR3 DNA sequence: TGTGCCAGCAGCAACTCCGGGACAGCAGACGATGAGCAGTTCTTC.